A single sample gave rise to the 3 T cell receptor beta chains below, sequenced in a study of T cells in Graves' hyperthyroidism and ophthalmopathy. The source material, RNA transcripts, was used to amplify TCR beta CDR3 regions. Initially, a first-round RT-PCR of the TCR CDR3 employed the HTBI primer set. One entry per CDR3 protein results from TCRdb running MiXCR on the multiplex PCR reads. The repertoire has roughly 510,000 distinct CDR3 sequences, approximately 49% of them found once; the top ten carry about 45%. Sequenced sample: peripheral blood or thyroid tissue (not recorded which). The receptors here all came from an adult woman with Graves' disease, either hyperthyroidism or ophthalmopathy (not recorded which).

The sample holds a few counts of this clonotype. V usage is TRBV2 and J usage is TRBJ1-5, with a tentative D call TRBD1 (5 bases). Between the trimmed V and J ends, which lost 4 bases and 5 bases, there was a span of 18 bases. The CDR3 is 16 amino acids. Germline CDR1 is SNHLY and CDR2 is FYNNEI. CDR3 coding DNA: TGTGCCAGCAGTGCCTCAGGGACGATCCCAGATCAGCCCCAGCATTTT. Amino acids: CASSASGTIPDQPQHF. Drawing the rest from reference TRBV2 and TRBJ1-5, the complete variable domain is EPEVTQTPSHQVTQMGQEVILRCVPISNHLYFYWYRQILGQKVEFLVSFYNNEISEKSEIFDDQFSVERPDGSNFTLKIRSTKLEDSAMYFCASSASGTIPDQPQHFGDGTRLSIL.

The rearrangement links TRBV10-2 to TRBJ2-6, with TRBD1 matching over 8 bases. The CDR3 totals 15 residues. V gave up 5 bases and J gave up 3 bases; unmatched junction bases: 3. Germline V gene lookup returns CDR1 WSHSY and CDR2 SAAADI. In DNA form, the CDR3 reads TGCGCCAGCAGTCAGACAGGGGTTGGGGCCAACGTCCTGACTTTC. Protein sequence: CASSQTGVGANVLTF.

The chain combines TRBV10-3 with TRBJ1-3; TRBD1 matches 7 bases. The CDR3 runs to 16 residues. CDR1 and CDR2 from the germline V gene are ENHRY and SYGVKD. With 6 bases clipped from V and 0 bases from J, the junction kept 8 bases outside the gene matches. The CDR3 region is CAIRARDSFSGNTIYF. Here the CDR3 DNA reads TGTGCCATCAGGGCCCGGGACAGTTTCTCTGGAAACACCATATATTTT.